This passage covers 25 T cell receptor beta chains from one sample sequenced in a study of Graves' ophthalmopathy and Graves' hyperthyroidism. Amplified material comprised TCR beta CDR3 regions derived from RNA transcripts. First-round RT-PCR employed HTBI primers, with a second-round multiplex PCR after it. In TCRdb, the multiplex PCR reads were re-called with MiXCR into one record per CDR3 protein. Of under 350,000 distinct CDR3 sequences in the sample, around a sixth were seen once. Material for sequencing was peripheral blood. Receptors originate from an adult man with Graves' ophthalmopathy.

This clonotype was seen only a few times. The rearrangement links TRBV6-1 to TRBJ2-7; 9 bases agree with TRBD1. V lost 6 bases, J lost 5 bases, and 5 bases stayed unmatched. The CDR3 is 13 amino acids. Germline V CDR1 and CDR2: MNHNS, SASEGT. CDR3: CASSRQGGDEQYF. The CDR3 DNA reads as TGTGCCAGCAGCCGACAGGGGGGAGACGAGCAGTACTTC.

At least ten counts were recorded for this clonotype. The rearrangement uses TRBV30 and TRBJ1-1; the D gene is possibly TRBD1 (5 bases). V was pared by 0 bases and J by 8 bases, with 22 bases between. The germline V gene encodes CDR1 GTSNPN and CDR2 SVGIG (reference sequence). The CDR3 covers 16 residues. This CDR3 is CAWSVSRGGPSTEAFF. The CDR3 nucleotides are TGTGCCTGGAGTGTATCTAGGGGTGGGCCTTCGACGGAAGCTTTCTTT. Filled out from reference TRBV30 and TRBJ1-1, the complete variable domain reads SQTIHQWPATLVQPVGSPLSLECTVEGTSNPNLYWYRQAAGRGLQLLFYSVGIGQISSEVPQNLSASRPQDRQFILSSKKLLLSDSGFYLCAWSVSRGGPSTEAFFGQGTRLTVV.

The chain carries TRBV6-9 and TRBJ1-1; D is perhaps TRBD1 (5 bases). The ends were cut back, 4 bases at V and 1 base at J, with 13 bases in the middle. There are 15 residues in the CDR3. Germline values: CDR1 MNHGY, CDR2 SVAAGI. CDR3 bases: TGTGCCAGCAGTTTCTCCAAACAGGCGAACACTGAAGCTTTCTTT. This gives the protein CASSFSKQANTEAFF.

The V gene is TRBV20-1, the J gene TRBJ2-7, with 7 bases lining up with TRBD1. V was clipped by 6 bases and J by 5 bases; unmatched bases: 7. This CDR3 contains 12 residues. Germline lookup yields CDR1 DFQATT and CDR2 SNEGSKA (reference sequence). The DNA of the CDR3 is TGCAGTGCAATTGACAGGGCCAACGAGCAGTACTTC. Protein: CSAIDRANEQYF.

There are many counts of this clonotype. V usage is TRBV27 and J usage is TRBJ1-6; D is unresolved. Trimming removed 4 bases from V and 5 bases from J, with 15 bases in between. Germline V lookup: CDR1 MNHEY, CDR2 SMNVEV (reference sequence). The CDR3 totals 16 residues. CDR3 protein: CASSSLRTENNSPLHF. CDR3 DNA sequence: TGTGCCAGCAGTTCCCTCCGGACGGAAAATAATTCACCCCTCCACTTT.

The V and J genes are TRBV6-1 and TRBJ2-7; possibly TRBD1 for D (5 bases). Germline-derived CDR1 and CDR2 are MNHNS and SASEGT. The CDR3 covers 16 residues. The ends were cut back, 5 bases at V and 1 base at J, with 18 bases in the middle. CDR3 protein: CASSLQGSAGSYEQYF. The CDR3 nucleotides read TGTGCCAGCAGTCTCCAGGGAAGCGCAGGGTCCTACGAGCAGTACTTC.

This clonotype was seen repeatedly, ten times or more. The V and J genes are TRBV19 and TRBJ1-2; D call uncertain. Germline V gene sequence: CDR1 LNHDA, CDR2 SQIVND (reference sequence). Trimming took off 5 bases at V and 4 bases at J, with 14 bases between the two ends. There are 14 residues in the CDR3. DNA for the CDR3: TGTGCCAGTAGTCTCCCGGGGAATCTCTATGGCTACACCTTC. Translated: CASSLPGNLYGYTF.

This clonotype showed up many times. The chain recombines TRBV7-9 with TRBJ2-7, with D uncertain. V shed 2 bases and J shed 4 bases, with 6 bases lying between them. The length of the CDR3 is 12 residues. CDR1 is SEHNR and CDR2 is FQNEAQ in the germline V gene (reference sequence). CDR3 bases: TGTGCCAGCAGCTTACACTCGTACGAGCAGTACTTC. Translating it yields CASSLHSYEQYF.

This clonotype was observed many times. The V gene is TRBV7-8, the J gene TRBJ2-5, with unresolved D. Per germline, CDR1 SGHVS and CDR2 FQNEAQ. The ends were cut back, 1 base at V and 5 bases at J, with 14 bases in the middle. The length of the CDR3 is 15 residues. The CDR3 reads CASSLVNQIYETQYF. The DNA of the CDR3 is TGTGCCAGCAGCTTAGTCAACCAGATATACGAGACCCAGTACTTC.

This clonotype was observed at least ten times. The gene calls are TRBV6-5 and TRBJ1-1, with D maybe TRBD1 (6 bases). This CDR3 region has 15 residues. Trimming stripped 0 bases from V and 5 bases from J, with 13 bases between. Germline CDR1 MNHEY, CDR2 SVGAGI. The CDR3 protein is CASSYSETGLTEAFF. Here the CDR3 DNA reads TGTGCCAGCAGTTACTCAGAGACAGGTTTGACTGAAGCTTTCTTT.

This clonotype has at least ten counts. The V gene is TRBV6-5, the J gene TRBJ1-1, with D unclear. This CDR3 has 11 residues. Germline V gene sequence: CDR1 MNHEY, CDR2 SVGAGI. V dropped 5 bases and J dropped 2 bases, with 3 bases sitting between them. The CDR3 region is CASSHNTEAFF. DNA of the CDR3: TGTGCCAGCAGTCACAACACTGAAGCTTTCTTT.

V is TRBV12-3 or TRBV12-4 and J is TRBJ1-6; possibly TRBD1 for D (6 bases). V lost 7 bases and J lost 6, with 13 bases in between. The CDR3 contains 14 residues. This chain's CDR3 is CASTLQGGNSPLHF. In DNA, the CDR3 is TGTGCCAGCACCCTACAGGGAGGTAATTCACCCCTCCACTTT.

This clonotype has a count of ten or more. The CDR3 spells CASSLGIDSPRGLTEAFF. In DNA, the CDR3 is TGCGCCAGCAGCTTGGGAATCGACTCACCCAGGGGATTGACTGAAGCTTTCTTT. This chain uses TRBV5-1 with TRBJ1-1; D is perhaps TRBD1 (6 bases). Trimming cost V 0 bases and J 5 bases, with 23 bases left between them. Germline V gives CDR1 SGHRS, CDR2 YFSETQ. The CDR3 covers 18 residues.

Of note for this clonotype: The junction departs from germline at one end; a sequencing error may be responsible. The chain links TRBV10-3 to TRBJ2-7, with D possibly matching TRBD1 (5 bases). Per the germline V gene, CDR1 is ENHRY and CDR2 is SYGVKD. This CDR3 has 16 amino acids. As DNA, the CDR3 is TGTGCCAGCAGAGATCGACCCATAGGGGTAAAATACGAGCAGTCCTTC. This gives the protein CASRDRPIGVKYEQSF.

This clonotype was found many times. The chain is built from TRBV5-1 and TRBJ2-7; 9 positions agree with TRBD2. Germline V gene lookup returns CDR1 SGHRS and CDR2 YFSETQ. The CDR3 has 15 residues. With 4 bases clipped from V and 3 bases from J, the junction kept 8 bases outside the gene matches. The DNA of the CDR3 is TGCGCCAGCAGCGCGGTAGCGGGAGCGAACTACGAGCAGTACTTC. Its translation: CASSAVAGANYEQYF.

This clonotype was counted ten times or more. This chain links TRBV27 with TRBJ2-7; 10 bases align to TRBD2. Looked up from germline, CDR1 is MNHEY and CDR2 is SMNVEV (reference sequence). CDR3 size: 14 residues. Unmatched junction bases numbered 4, after V lost 6 bases and J lost 2 bases. CDR3 DNA: TGTGCCAGCAGCTTTAGCGGGGGGACCTACGAGCAGTACTTC. It is translated as CASSFSGGTYEQYF.

This clonotype was detected ten times or more. The chain recombines TRBV28 with TRBJ1-2, with D possibly matching TRBD1 (5 bases). V lost 4 bases and J 4 bases, leaving 22 bases between the germline ends. Germline CDR1 reads MDHEN; CDR2 reads SYDVKM. The CDR3 is made up of 17 amino acids. This CDR3 reads CASSSPRGGLLGYGYTF. For the CDR3, the DNA is TGTGCCAGCAGTTCCCCCCGGGGGGGGTTATTAGGCTATGGCTACACCTTC.

This clonotype appeared many times. This rearrangement joins TRBV4-1 to TRBJ1-6, with 10 bases fitting TRBD1. Looked up from germline, CDR1 is MGHRA and CDR2 is YSYEKL. V shed 3 bases and J 0 bases; nucleotides not matched to a gene: 5. This CDR3 spans 18 amino acids. The CDR3 DNA reads as TGCGCCAGCAGCCAGAGGACAGGGGGGGGCTCCTATAATTCACCCCTCCACTTT. Encoded protein: CASSQRTGGGSYNSPLHF.

This clonotype appeared many times. The chain couples TRBV20-1 to TRBJ2-4, with unresolved D. Trimming pared 3 bases from V and 4 bases from J, leaving 13 bases between. CDR1 and CDR2 (germline): DFQATT, SNEGSKA (reference sequence). This CDR3 has 14 amino acids. The CDR3 protein is CSASPDSWKNIQYF. CDR3 nucleotides: TGCAGTGCTAGCCCCGATAGCTGGAAAAACATTCAGTACTTC.

The table lists this clonotype with many counts. The chain couples TRBV6-2 or TRBV6-3 to TRBJ2-6; D is uncertain. In germline, CDR1 is MNHEY, CDR2 SVGEGT. V gave up 7 bases and J gave up 0 bases, with 10 bases separating them. CDR3 size: 15 residues. CDR3 amino acids: CASIFDRSGANVLTF. The CDR3 DNA reads TGTGCCAGCATTTTTGATCGCTCTGGGGCCAACGTCCTGACTTTC.

This clonotype has a count of ten or more. One end of the junction is discordant with germline, which a read error may explain. Here the CDR3 DNA reads TGTGCCAGCAGTGAATGGCTGATAGCTGGAAACACCATGTATTTT. Protein sequence: CASSEWLIAGNTMYF. The rearrangement uses TRBV6-1 and TRBJ1-3, with D unclear. This CDR3 spans 15 amino acids. From germline, CDR1 is MNHNS and CDR2 SASEGT.

The chain links TRBV19 to TRBJ1-1, with 8 nucleotides matching TRBD1. J lost 4 bases, V lost 0 bases, and 4 bases had no gene match. Germline assignment: CDR1 LNHDA and CDR2 SQIVND (reference sequence). The CDR3 runs 15 residues. As DNA, the CDR3 is TGTGCCAGTAGTATAGATCAGGGGGCGGTCACTGAAGCTTTCTTT. Protein: CASSIDQGAVTEAFF.

This chain links TRBV20-1 with TRBJ1-2; 9 nucleotides agree with TRBD1. Unmatched junction bases numbered 6, after V lost 4 bases and J lost 0 bases. Germline loops: CDR1 DFQATT, CDR2 SNEGSKA (reference sequence). The CDR3 spans 15 residues. This chain's CDR3 is CSANFRDRANYGYTF. Written as DNA, the CDR3 is TGCAGTGCTAATTTCCGGGACAGGGCTAACTATGGCTACACCTTC.

Ten or more counts support this clonotype. The J gene is TRBJ1-1, the V gene TRBV5-1; perhaps TRBD1 as D (5 bases). V was pared by 3 bases and J by 4 bases, with 13 bases between. CDR3 length: 14 amino acids. CDR1 is SGHRS, CDR2 YFSETQ, per germline. CDR3 sequence reads: CASSSDTGGTEAFF. The CDR3 coding sequence is TGCGCCAGCAGCTCTGATACAGGTGGCACTGAAGCTTTCTTT.

This clonotype has only a few counts. The V and J genes are TRBV6-1 and TRBJ1-2; 10 nucleotides agree with TRBD1. The V gene's germline CDR1 is MNHNS and CDR2 SASEGT. Losses at the gene ends were 6 bases for V and 6 bases for J; bases not matched to a gene: 7. There are 14 residues in the CDR3. The CDR3 region has the DNA TGTGCCAGCAGAACCGGGACAGGGGAAAATGGCTACACCTTC. It yields the protein CASRTGTGENGYTF.